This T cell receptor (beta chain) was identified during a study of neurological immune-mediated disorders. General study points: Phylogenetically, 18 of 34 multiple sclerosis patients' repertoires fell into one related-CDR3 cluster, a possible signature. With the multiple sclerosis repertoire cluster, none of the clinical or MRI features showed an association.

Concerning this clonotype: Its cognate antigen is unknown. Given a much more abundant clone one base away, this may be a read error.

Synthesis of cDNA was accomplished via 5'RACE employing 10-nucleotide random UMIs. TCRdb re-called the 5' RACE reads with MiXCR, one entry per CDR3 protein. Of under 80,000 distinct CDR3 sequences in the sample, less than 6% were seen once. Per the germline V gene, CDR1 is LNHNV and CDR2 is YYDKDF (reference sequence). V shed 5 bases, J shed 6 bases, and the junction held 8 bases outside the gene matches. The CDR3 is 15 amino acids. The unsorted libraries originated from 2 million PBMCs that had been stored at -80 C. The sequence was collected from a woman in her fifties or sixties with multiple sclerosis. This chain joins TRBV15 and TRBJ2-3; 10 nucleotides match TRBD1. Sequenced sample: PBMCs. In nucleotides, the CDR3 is TGTGCCACCAGCGGGGCGACAGGGGGCGTGGATACGCAGTATTTT. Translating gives CATSGATGGVDTQYF.